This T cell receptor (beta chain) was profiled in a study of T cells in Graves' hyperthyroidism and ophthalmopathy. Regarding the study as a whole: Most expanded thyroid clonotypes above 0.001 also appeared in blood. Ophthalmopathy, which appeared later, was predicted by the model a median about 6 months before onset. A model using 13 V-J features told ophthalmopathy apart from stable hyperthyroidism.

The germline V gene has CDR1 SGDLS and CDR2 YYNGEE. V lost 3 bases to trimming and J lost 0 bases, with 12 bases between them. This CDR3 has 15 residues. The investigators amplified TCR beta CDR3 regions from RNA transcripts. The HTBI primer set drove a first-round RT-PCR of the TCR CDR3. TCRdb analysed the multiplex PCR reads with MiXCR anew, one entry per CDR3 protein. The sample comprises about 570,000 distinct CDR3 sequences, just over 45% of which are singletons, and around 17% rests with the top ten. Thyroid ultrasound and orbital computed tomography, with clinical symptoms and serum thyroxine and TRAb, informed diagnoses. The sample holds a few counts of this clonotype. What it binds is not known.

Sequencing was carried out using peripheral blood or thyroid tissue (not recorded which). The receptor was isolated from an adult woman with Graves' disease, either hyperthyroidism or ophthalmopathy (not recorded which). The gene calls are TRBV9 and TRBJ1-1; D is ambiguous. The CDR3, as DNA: TGTGCCAGCAGCGCCGAAACAGTTATGAACACTGAAGCTTTCTTT. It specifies CASSAETVMNTEAFF. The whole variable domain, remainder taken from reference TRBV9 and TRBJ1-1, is DSGVTQTPKHLITATGQRVTLRCSPRSGDLSVYWYQQSLDQGLQFLIQYYNGEERAKGNILERFSAQQFPDLHSELNLSSLELGDSALYFCASSAETVMNTEAFFGQGTRLTVV.